Listed below are T cell receptor beta chains from one sample, sequenced in a study of read filtering for tumor transcriptome and immune sequencing. Each CDR3 protein gets one entry after TCRdb re-called the reads with MiXCR. This sample has approximately 14,000 distinct CDR3 sequences, with around 21% found just once. Sequenced material: a population of CD138-negative cells sorted from bone marrow. All receptors derive from a donor aged 40 or older with multiple myeloma. Both conserved end residues are part of each CDR3. D genes are given only for firm matches. Where a row states a size, it is once, few, many or the class of an expanded clone; other rows omit it.

d_gene	abundance	v_gene	j_gene	CDR3aa	CDR3nt
TRBD2	many	TRBV4-1	TRBJ2-5	CASSRPMGGPKETQYF	TGCGCCAGCAGCCGGCCTATGGGAGGGCCAAAAGAGACCCAGTACTTC
NA	NA	TRBV29-1	TRBJ1-2	CSVARDGYGYTF	TGCAGCGTCGCCAGGGATGGCTATGGCTACACCTTC
TRBD2	few	TRBV7-9	TRBJ2-5	CASSPTASGGARRPQETQYF	TGTGCCAGCAGCCCCACCGCTAGCGGGGGAGCCCGGCGCCCCCAAGAGACCCAGTACTTC
NA	many	TRBV19	TRBJ2-3	CASSIRRPTDTQYF	TGTGCCAGTAGTATTCGGCGGCCCACAGATACGCAGTATTTT
NA	many	TRBV12-3/TRBV12-4	TRBJ1-6	CASSLAGSLHSPLHF	TGTGCCAGCAGTTTAGCGGGCAGCCTGCATTCACCCCTCCACTTT
NA	few	TRBV5-1	TRBJ1-1	CASSWRGGTEAFF	TGCGCCAGCAGCTGGAGGGGCGGGACTGAAGCTTTCTTT
NA	NA	TRBV16	TRBJ1-4	CASSQSRAEKLFF	TGTGCCAGCAGCCAATCGAGGGCTGAAAAACTGTTTTTT
NA	many	TRBV7-3	TRBJ1-1	CASSPYLGQPPTEAFF	TGTGCCAGCAGCCCTTACCTAGGACAGCCGCCCACTGAAGCTTTCTTT
NA	many	TRBV12-3/TRBV12-4	TRBJ2-3	CASSGDLSTDTQYF	TGTGCCAGCAGTGGGGACCTCTCCACAGATACGCAGTATTTT
NA	many	TRBV19	TRBJ2-4	CASSARDSKNIQYF	TGTGCCAGTAGTGCGCGGGATTCCAAAAACATTCAGTACTTC